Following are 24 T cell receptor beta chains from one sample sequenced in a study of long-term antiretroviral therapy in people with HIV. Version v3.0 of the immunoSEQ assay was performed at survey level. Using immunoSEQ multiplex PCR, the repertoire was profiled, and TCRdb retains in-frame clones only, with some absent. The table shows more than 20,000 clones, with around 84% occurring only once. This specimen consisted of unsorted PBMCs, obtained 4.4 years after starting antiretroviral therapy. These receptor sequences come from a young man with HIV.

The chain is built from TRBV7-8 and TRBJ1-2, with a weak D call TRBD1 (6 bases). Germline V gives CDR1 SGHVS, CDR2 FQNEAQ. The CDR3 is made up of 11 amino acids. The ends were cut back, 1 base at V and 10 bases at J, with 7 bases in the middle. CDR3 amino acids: CASSLDRVYTF. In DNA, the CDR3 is TGTGCCAGCAGCTTAGACAGGGTCTACACCTTC.

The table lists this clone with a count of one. CDR3 amino acids: CSVRWGGTEAFF. The DNA of the CDR3 is TGCAGCGTTCGGTGGGGGGGAACTGAAGCTTTCTTT. The gene calls are TRBV29-1 and TRBJ1-1, with D maybe TRBD1 (5 bases). V was cut by 5 bases and J by 5 bases, with 12 bases left in between. CDR1 is SQVTM, CDR2 ANQGSEA, per germline. This CDR3 has 12 amino acids.

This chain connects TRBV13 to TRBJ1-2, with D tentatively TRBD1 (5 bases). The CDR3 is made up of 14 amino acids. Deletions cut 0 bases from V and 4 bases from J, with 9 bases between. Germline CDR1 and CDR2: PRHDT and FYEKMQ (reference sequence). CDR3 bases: TGTGCCAGCAGCTTAGGGAAAGGGGTCTATGGCTACACCTTC. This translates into CASSLGKGVYGYTF.

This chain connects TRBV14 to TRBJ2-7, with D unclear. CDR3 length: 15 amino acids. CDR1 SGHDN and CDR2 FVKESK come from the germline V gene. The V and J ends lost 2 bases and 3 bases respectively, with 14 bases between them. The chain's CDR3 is CASSQLWGDGYEQYF. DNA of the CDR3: TGTGCCAGCAGCCAACTATGGGGTGATGGCTACGAGCAGTACTTC.

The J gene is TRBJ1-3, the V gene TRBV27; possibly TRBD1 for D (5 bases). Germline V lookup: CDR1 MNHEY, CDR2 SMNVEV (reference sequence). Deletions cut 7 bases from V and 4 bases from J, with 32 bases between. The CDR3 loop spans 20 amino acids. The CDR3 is CASKVPQGAERSQEGNTIYF. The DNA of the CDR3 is TGTGCCAGCAAAGTTCCCCAAGGGGCAGAGCGAAGTCAGGAGGGAAACACCATATATTTT.

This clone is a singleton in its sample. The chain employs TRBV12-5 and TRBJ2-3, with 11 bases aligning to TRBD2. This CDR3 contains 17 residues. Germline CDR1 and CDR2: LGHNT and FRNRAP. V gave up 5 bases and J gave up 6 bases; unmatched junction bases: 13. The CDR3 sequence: CASGLSRLAGLSDTQYF. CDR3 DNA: TGTGCTAGTGGTCTATCTAGACTAGCGGGACTGAGTGATACGCAGTATTTT.

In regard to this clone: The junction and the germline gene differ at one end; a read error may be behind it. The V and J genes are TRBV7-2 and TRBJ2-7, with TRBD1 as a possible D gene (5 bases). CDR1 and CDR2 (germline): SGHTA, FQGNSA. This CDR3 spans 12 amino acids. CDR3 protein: CASSLGQGGLNF. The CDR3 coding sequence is TGTGCCAGCAGCTTAGGGCAGGGTGGTTTAAACTTC.

The CDR3 DNA follows: TGTGCCATCGGGAGCAGGGGGCAGAACAATGAGCAGTTCTTC. Protein product: CAIGSRGQNNEQFF. The chain recombines TRBV10-3 with TRBJ2-1; 8 bases are a match to TRBD1. V lost 8 bases, J lost 5 bases, and 8 bases stayed unmatched. Germline CDR1 ENHRY, CDR2 SYGVKD. This CDR3 is 14 amino acids long.

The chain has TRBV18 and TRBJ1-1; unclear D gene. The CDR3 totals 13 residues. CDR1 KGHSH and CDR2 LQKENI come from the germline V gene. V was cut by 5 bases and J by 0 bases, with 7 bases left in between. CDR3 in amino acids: CASSTVMNTEAFF. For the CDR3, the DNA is TGTGCCAGCTCAACTGTCATGAACACTGAAGCTTTCTTT.

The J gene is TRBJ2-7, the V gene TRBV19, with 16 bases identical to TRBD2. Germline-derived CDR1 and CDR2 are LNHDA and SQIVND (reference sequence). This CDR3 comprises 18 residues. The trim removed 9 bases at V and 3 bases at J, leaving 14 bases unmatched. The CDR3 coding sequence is TGTGCCAGCTTAGCGGGACTAGCGGGAGGGAAAACCCTCTACGAGCAGTACTTC. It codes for CASLAGLAGGKTLYEQYF.

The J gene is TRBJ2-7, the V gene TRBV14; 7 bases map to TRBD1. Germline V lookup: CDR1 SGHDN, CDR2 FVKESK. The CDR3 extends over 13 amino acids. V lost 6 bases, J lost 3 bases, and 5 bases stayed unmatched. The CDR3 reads CASRLGTDYEQYF. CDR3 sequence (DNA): TGTGCCAGCAGGCTAGGGACAGACTACGAGCAGTACTTC.

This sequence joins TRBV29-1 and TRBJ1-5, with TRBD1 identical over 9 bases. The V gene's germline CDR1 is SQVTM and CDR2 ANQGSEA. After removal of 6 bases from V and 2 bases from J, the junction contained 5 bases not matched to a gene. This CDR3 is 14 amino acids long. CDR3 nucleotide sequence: TGCAGCGTCCCGGGACAGGGAGGCAATCAGCCCCAGCATTTT. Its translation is CSVPGQGGNQPQHF.

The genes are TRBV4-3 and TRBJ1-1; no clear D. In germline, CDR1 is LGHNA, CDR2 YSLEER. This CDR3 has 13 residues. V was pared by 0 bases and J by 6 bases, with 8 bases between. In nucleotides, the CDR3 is TGCGCCAGCAGCCAAGATAAGGTCGCTGAAGCTTTCTTT. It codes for CASSQDKVAEAFF.

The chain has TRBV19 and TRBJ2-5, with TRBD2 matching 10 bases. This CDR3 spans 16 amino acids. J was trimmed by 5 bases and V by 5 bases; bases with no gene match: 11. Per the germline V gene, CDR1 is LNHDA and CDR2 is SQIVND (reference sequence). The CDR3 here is CASSVVAGGPQETQYF. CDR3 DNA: TGTGCCAGTAGTGTGGTAGCGGGAGGCCCACAGGAGACCCAGTACTTC.

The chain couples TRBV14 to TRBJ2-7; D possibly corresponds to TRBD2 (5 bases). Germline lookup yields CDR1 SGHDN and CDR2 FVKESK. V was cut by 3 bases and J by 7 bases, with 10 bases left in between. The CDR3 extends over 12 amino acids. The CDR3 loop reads CASSQVRGEQYF. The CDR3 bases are TGTGCCAGCAGCCAGGTCCGGGGAGAGCAGTACTTC.

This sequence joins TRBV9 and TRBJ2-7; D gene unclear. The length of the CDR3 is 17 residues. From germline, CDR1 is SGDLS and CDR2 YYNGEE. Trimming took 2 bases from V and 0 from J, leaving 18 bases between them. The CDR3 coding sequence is TGTGCCAGCAGCGTTAGCCCCTCCGACCTCAGCTCCTACGAGCAGTACTTC. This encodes CASSVSPSDLSSYEQYF.

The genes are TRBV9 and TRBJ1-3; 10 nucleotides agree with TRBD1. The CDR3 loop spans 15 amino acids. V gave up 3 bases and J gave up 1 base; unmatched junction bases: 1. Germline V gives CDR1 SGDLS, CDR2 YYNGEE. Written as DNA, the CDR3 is TGTGCCAGCAGCGGGGGACAGGGGTCTGGAAACACCATATATTTT. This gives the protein CASSGGQGSGNTIYF.

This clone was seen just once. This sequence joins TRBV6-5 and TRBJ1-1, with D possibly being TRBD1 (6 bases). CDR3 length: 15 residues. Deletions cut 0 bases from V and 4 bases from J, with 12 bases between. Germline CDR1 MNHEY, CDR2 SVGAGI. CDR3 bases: TGTGCCAGCAGTTACTCGGCGGGGGCGTCCACTGAAGCTTTCTTT. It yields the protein CASSYSAGASTEAFF.

CDR3: CASRWTGSYEQYF. The CDR3 DNA sequence: TGTGCCAGCAGATGGACGGGTTCCTACGAGCAGTACTTC. The chain carries TRBV27 and TRBJ2-7; D gene unclear. Trimming stripped 6 bases from V and 1 base from J, with 10 bases between. The germline CDR1 and CDR2 sequences are MNHEY and SMNVEV (reference sequence). This CDR3 contains 13 residues.

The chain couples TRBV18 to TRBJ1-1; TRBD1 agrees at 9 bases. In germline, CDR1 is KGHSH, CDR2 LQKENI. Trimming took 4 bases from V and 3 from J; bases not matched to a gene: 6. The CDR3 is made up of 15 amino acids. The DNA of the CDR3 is TGTGCCAGCTCACTAACAGGGGGCAGGGACACTGAAGCTTTCTTT. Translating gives CASSLTGGRDTEAFF. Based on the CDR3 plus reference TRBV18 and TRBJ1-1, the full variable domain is NAGVMQNPRHLVRRRGQEARLRCSPMKGHSHVYWYRQLPEEGLKFMVYLQKENIIDESGMPKERFSAEFPKEGPSILRIQQVVRGDSAAYFCASSLTGGRDTEAFFGQGTRLTVV.

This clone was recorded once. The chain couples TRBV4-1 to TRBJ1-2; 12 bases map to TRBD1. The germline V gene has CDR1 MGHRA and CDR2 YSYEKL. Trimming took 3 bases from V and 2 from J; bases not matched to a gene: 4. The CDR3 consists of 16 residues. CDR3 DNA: TGCGCCAGCAGCCACTCCGGGACAGGGGGCAACTATGGCTACACCTTC. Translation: CASSHSGTGGNYGYTF.

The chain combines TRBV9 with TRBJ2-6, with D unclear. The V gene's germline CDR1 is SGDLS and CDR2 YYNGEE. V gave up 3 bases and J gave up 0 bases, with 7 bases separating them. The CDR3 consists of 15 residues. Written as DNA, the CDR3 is TGTGCCAGCAGCGGACCGGTCTCTGGGGCCAACGTCCTGACTTTC. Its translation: CASSGPVSGANVLTF.

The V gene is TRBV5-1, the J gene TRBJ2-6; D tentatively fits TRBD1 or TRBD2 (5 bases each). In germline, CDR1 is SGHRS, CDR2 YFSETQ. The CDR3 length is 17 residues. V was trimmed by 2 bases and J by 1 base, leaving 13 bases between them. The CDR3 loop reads CASSFRDPRSGANVLTF. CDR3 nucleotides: TGCGCCAGCAGCTTCAGGGACCCGCGGTCTGGGGCCAACGTCCTGACTTTC.

CDR3 residues: CASRGTGAVRGYTF. Written as DNA, the CDR3 is TGTGCCAGCAGAGGGACAGGGGCCGTGCGGGGCTACACCTTC. The J gene is TRBJ1-2, the V gene TRBV27; 10 bases are shared with TRBD1. V lost 6 bases to trimming and J lost 8 bases; unmatched junction nucleotides: 9. The CDR3 covers 14 residues. Germline-derived CDR1 and CDR2 are MNHEY and SMNVEV (reference sequence).